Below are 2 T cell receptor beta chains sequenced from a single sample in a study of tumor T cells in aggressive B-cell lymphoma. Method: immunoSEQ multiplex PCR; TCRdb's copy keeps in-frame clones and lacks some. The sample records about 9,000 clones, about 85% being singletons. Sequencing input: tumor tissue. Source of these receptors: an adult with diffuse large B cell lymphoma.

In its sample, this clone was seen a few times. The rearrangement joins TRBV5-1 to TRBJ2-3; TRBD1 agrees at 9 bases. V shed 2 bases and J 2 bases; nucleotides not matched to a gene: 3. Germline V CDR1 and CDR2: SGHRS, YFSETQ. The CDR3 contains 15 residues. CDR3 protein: CASSFGTGTTDTQYF. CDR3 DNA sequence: TGCGCCAGCAGCTTCGGGACAGGGACCACAGATACGCAGTATTTT.

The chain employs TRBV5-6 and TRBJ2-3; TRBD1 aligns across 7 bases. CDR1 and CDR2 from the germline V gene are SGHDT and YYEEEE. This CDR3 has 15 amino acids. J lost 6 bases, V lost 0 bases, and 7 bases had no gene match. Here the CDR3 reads CASSLDRGQGDTQYF. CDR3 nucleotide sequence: TGTGCCAGCAGCTTGGACAGGGGTCAAGGGGATACGCAGTATTTT.